A selection of T cell receptor beta chains follows, all from one sample in a study of blood T cell repertoires in COVID-19. Here immunoSEQ multiplex PCR was the method, and the copy in TCRdb shows in-frame clones only, minus some. The sample includes about 260,000 clones, 86% of them seen just once. Sequencing was performed on peripheral blood. Receptors originate from a man between 35 and 55 years old who had recovered from COVID-19. Both conserved end residues are part of each CDR3. D genes are given only for firm matches. Where a row states a size, it is once, few, many or the class of an expanded clone; other rows omit it.

d_call j_call v_call clone_size cdr3_aa cdr3_nt
TRBD1 TRBJ1-2 TRBV19 NA CASSITGQGGWNYGYTF TGTGCCAGTAGTATAACGGGACAGGGGGGATGGAACTATGGCTACACCTTC
TRBD1 TRBJ1-1 TRBV5-6 NA CASSLNRDRPFMNTEAFF TGTGCCAGCAGCTTGAACCGGGACAGGCCCTTTATGAACACTGAAGCTTTCTTT
TRBD2 TRBJ2-7 TRBV13 NA CASTTWGGSYEQYF TGTGCCAGCACCACCTGGGGAGGGTCCTACGAGCAGTACTTC
TRBD1 TRBJ1-1 TRBV19 NA CASSKYPGQGQKNTEAFF TGTGCCAGTAGCAAATACCCGGGACAGGGGCAGAAGAACACTGAAGCTTTCTTT
NA TRBJ2-1 TRBV6-5 NA CASSYSRQGLNEQFF TGTGCCAGCAGTTACTCGAGGCAGGGTCTCAATGAGCAGTTCTTC
TRBD2 TRBJ2-1 TRBV9 NA CASSGGSGNEQFF TGTGCCAGCAGCGGCGGGAGTGGCAATGAGCAGTTCTTC
NA TRBJ1-1 TRBV15 NA CATTQGSATEAFF TGTGCCACCACCCAGGGGAGTGCCACTGAAGCTTTCTTT
NA TRBJ2-1 TRBV6-4 few CASSRFGAAYNEQFF TGTGCCAGCAGTCGCTTTGGAGCGGCCTACAATGAGCAGTTCTTC
NA TRBJ2-7 TRBV19 NA CASRPGGSSYEQYF TGTGCCAGCAGACCTGGGGGCAGCTCCTACGAGCAGTACTTC
NA TRBJ1-1 TRBV5-1 NA CASSLVRDTEAFF TGCGCCAGCAGCTTGGTCAGGGACACTGAAGCTTTCTTT
NA TRBJ2-7 TRBV27 NA CASSLLAGSEQYF TGTGCCAGCAGTTTGTTGGCCGGGAGCGAGCAGTACTTC
TRBD1 TRBJ1-2 TRBV27 NA CASRTDRGGDYGYTF TGTGCCAGCAGAACAGATCGAGGGGGCGACTATGGCTACACCTTC
TRBD1 TRBJ1-2 TRBV2 NA CASSLDDRDGYTF TGTGCCAGCAGCCTAGACGACAGGGATGGCTACACCTTC
NA TRBJ2-5 TRBV9 NA CASSVGISGQETQYF TGTGCCAGCAGCGTAGGGATAAGCGGCCAAGAGACCCAGTACTTC
NA TRBJ1-3 TRBV27 NA CASSLGLNSGNTIYF TGTGCCAGCAGTTTGGGACTTAACTCTGGAAACACCATATATTTT
NA TRBJ1-5 TRBV4-1 NA CASSQGSAGPQHF TGCGCCAGCAGCCAAGGATCGGCGGGGCCCCAGCATTTT
TRBD2 TRBJ2-1 TRBV6-2/TRBV6-3 NA CASSLLGGNEQFF TGTGCCAGCAGCCTACTCGGGGGGAATGAGCAGTTCTTC
TRBD2 TRBJ2-3 TRBV12-5 NA CASGLSGLGVAGGYYTQYF TGTGCTAGTGGTTTGAGCGGTTTGGGAGTAGCGGGGGGTTACTATACGCAGTATTTT
TRBD1 TRBJ1-2 TRBV12-3/TRBV12-4 NA CASSGDRGSGYTF TGTGCCAGCAGTGGGGACAGGGGGTCTGGCTACACCTTC
NA TRBJ1-4 TRBV4-3 NA CASSQDSGRGEKLFF TGCGCCAGCAGCCAAGATTCGGGGCGGGGTGAAAAACTGTTTTTT
TRBD1 TRBJ1-1 TRBV6-5 NA CASSYPRQGRYTEAFF TGTGCCAGCAGTTACCCCCGACAGGGACGATACACTGAAGCTTTCTTT
TRBD2 TRBJ2-7 TRBV11-3 NA CASSRGIAGRKYF TGTGCCAGCAGCCGTGGGATAGCGGGACGGAAGTACTTC
TRBD2 TRBJ2-3 TRBV7-9 NA CASSFTREGTDTQYF TGTGCCAGCAGCTTTACGCGGGAGGGCACAGATACGCAGTATTTT
NA TRBJ2-5 TRBV10-1 NA CASSETKYGAQYF TGCGCCAGCAGTGAGACGAAATACGGGGCCCAGTACTTC
TRBD1 TRBJ1-2 TRBV9 NA CASSARGQGWGYTF TGTGCCAGCAGCGCCCGGGGACAGGGCTGGGGCTACACCTTC
NA TRBJ2-3 TRBV19 once CASSIGAGWKDTQYF TGTGCCAGTAGTATAGGGGCAGGTTGGAAAGATACGCAGTATTTT
NA TRBJ2-3 TRBV10-3 NA CAIRDRPTDTQYF TGTGCCATCAGGGACAGACCGACAGATACGCAGTATTTT
NA TRBJ2-1 TRBV6-5 once CASSALGVYNEQFF TGTGCCAGCAGCGCGCTGGGAGTCTACAATGAGCAGTTCTTC
NA TRBJ1-6 TRBV27 few CASSPTPGRAINSPLHF TGTGCCAGCAGTCCCACCCCAGGGAGGGCCATCAATTCACCCCTCCACTTT
TRBD1 TRBJ2-3 TRBV13 NA CASSPPAGGITDTQYF TGTGCCAGCAGCCCCCCGGCAGGGGGAATAACAGATACGCAGTATTTT
NA TRBJ2-1 TRBV7-3 NA CASSLSSPHSNEQFF TGTGCCAGCAGCTTAAGTAGCCCTCATTCCAATGAGCAGTTCTTC
NA TRBJ1-2 TRBV27 NA CASSLLGGGRTANSYGYTF TGTGCCAGCAGTTTACTAGGGGGGGGGAGGACGGCGAATTCTTATGGCTACACCTTC
NA TRBJ1-2 TRBV7-9 once CASSGGLKGYTF TGTGCCAGCAGCGGAGGGTTGAAGGGCTACACCTTC
TRBD2 TRBJ2-1 TRBV2 NA CASSAGLGHNEQFF TGTGCCAGCAGTGCTGGACTAGGCCACAATGAGCAGTTCTTC
NA TRBJ2-5 TRBV5-1 NA CASSAGTLGGTQYF TGCGCCAGCAGCGCTGGGACCTTAGGGGGGACCCAGTACTTC
NA TRBJ1-6 TRBV27 once CASSSRGSSYNSPLHF TGTGCCAGCAGTTCCAGGGGAAGCTCCTATAATTCACCCCTCCACTTT
NA TRBJ1-1 TRBV9 NA CASSVEGARGTEAFF TGTGCCAGCAGCGTAGAAGGAGCCCGGGGCACTGAAGCTTTCTTT
TRBD1 TRBJ2-1 TRBV30 once CAWDGLRQGKKNEQFF TGTGCCTGGGACGGGCTCCGACAGGGCAAAAAGAATGAGCAGTTCTTC
NA TRBJ1-1 TRBV5-1 once CASSLGGNQIEEAFF TGCGCCAGCAGCTTGGGCGGTAATCAGATCGAAGAAGCTTTCTTT
NA TRBJ2-2 TRBV6-6 NA CASSPMRGIANTGELFF TGTGCCAGCAGTCCCATGAGGGGGATAGCGAACACCGGGGAGCTGTTTTTT
NA TRBJ2-7 TRBV27 NA CASSWGGRQQYF TGTGCCAGCAGTTGGGGAGGACGGCAGCAGTACTTC
TRBD1 TRBJ2-7 TRBV2 NA CASSENRGAYEQYF TGTGCCAGCAGTGAAAACAGGGGGGCCTACGAGCAGTACTTC
TRBD1 TRBJ2-4 TRBV6-2/TRBV6-3 NA CASSSPGTATKNIQYF TGTGCCAGCAGTTCGCCGGGGACAGCAACTAAAAACATTCAGTACTTC
NA TRBJ1-6 TRBV27 NA CASRIVTDNSPLHF TGTGCCAGCAGGATAGTGACAGATAATTCACCCCTCCACTTT
TRBD2 TRBJ2-7 TRBV7-9 NA CASTLGVGGRAHEQYF TGTGCCAGCACCTTAGGGGTCGGCGGGAGGGCCCATGAGCAGTACTTC
NA TRBJ2-3 TRBV5-6 NA CASSLDIAVQYF TGTGCCAGCAGCTTGGATATAGCGGTCCAGTATTTT
NA TRBJ1-2 TRBV6-6 NA CASSYWQGGNYGYTF TGTGCCAGCAGTTACTGGCAGGGAGGAAACTATGGCTACACCTTC
NA TRBJ2-3 TRBV12-3/TRBV12-4 few CASSLTDTQYF TGTGCCAGCAGTCTCACAGATACGCAGTATTTT
NA TRBJ1-3 TRBV6-8 NA CASSYAPWAGNTIYF TGTGCCAGCAGTTATGCCCCGTGGGCCGGAAACACCATATATTTT
TRBD2 TRBJ2-7 TRBV5-4 NA CASSSGLANFNEQYF TGTGCCAGCAGTTCGGGACTAGCCAATTTCAACGAGCAGTACTTC
NA TRBJ1-1 TRBV7-9 NA CASSFRTNTEAFF TGTGCCAGCAGCTTCAGAACGAACACTGAAGCTTTCTTT
TRBD1 TRBJ1-2 TRBV9 NA CASSVGQGTGYTF TGTGCCAGCAGCGTAGGACAGGGGACGGGCTACACCTTC
NA TRBJ1-2 TRBV5-6 NA CASSPAQGFNYGYTF TGTGCCAGCAGCCCGGCGCAGGGTTTTAACTATGGCTACACCTTC
NA TRBJ2-1 TRBV19 once CASSRRGGSFLYEQFF TGTGCCAGTAGTCGGCGGGGCGGTTCTTTTTTATATGAGCAGTTCTTC